The T cell receptor (beta chain) described here comes from a study of a mutant IDH1 vaccine in newly diagnosed glioma. Background on the study: Vaccination was launched 4-6 weeks after radiotherapy alone, or with temozolomide cycles. Patients arrived already treated with radiotherapy, temozolomide, or both, most having had both. Study results and caveats: Of all patients, roughly 93% showed vaccine-induced immune responses.

The method was immunoSEQ multiplex PCR; TCRdb's version includes in-frame clones alone and lacks a portion of them. The sample has some 80,000 clones; approximately 85% are singletons. In germline, CDR1 is SGDLS, CDR2 YYNGEE. CDR3 length equals 15 residues. Trimming cost V 0 bases and J 1 base, with 10 bases left between them. In the case of this clone: The antigen is unknown.

The time point denotes: week 23, last vaccination. Vaccine doses each comprised 300 ug of mutant IDH1 20-mer peptide, with topical imiquimod. Newly diagnosed WHO grade 3 or 4 IDH1-mutant, ATRX-lost astrocytomas were identified in the donors. V and J are TRBV9 and TRBJ2-5, with D hard to call. The receptor's source is a woman in her forties or fifties with glioma. The specimen was PBMCs, collected from a glioma patient whose treatment included an IDH1 peptide vaccine. The CDR3 coding sequence is TGTGCCAGCAGCGTAGGGGCGGCTATCCAAGAGACCCAGTACTTC. Translating gives CASSVGAAIQETQYF.